The next 3 T cell receptor beta chains were all read from a single sample in a study of metastatic and nonmetastatic thyroid tumors. MiXCR reprocessed the PCR reads for TCRdb. The data hold roughly 8,900 clones, with about 30% observed a single time. Before thyroid surgery, none of the patients had received any treatment. Source material: adjacent normal tissue. All receptors derive from a female donor with papillary thyroid cancer or a benign thyroid nodule (not recorded which). Some clones in this sample may be carry-over from other donors' samples.

The V and J genes are TRBV2 and TRBJ2-1; 11 bases map to TRBD1. Germline CDR1 reads SNHLY; CDR2 reads FYNNEI. The CDR3 contains 15 residues. J was trimmed by 6 bases and V by 5 bases; bases with no gene match: 6. CDR3 bases: TGTGCCAGCAGTTTAGGACAGGGGGCAAGCAATGAGCAGTTCTTC. Translated, it gives CASSLGQGASNEQFF. Looking up the rest from reference TRBV2 and TRBJ2-1 gives the full variable domain: EPEVTQTPSHQVTQMGQEVILRCVPISNHLYFYWYRQILGQKVEFLVSFYNNEISEKSEIFDDQFSVERPDGSNFTLKIRSTKLEDSAMYFCASSLGQGASNEQFFGPGTRLTVL.

Note on this clone: A read error may account for a junction end that differs from germline. The genes are TRBV7-9 and TRBJ2-1; tentatively, D is TRBD1 or TRBD2 (5 bases each). Germline lookup yields CDR1 SEHNR and CDR2 FQNEAQ (reference sequence). This CDR3 is built from 9 residues. CDR3 DNA sequence: TGTGTAGGTGGGGGTCAGCTGAGCTTC. Protein: CVGGGQLSF. Supplemented by reference TRBV7-9 and TRBJ2-1, the full variable domain reads DTGVSQNPRHKITKRGQNVTFRCDPISEHNRLYWYRQTLGQGPEFLTYFQNEAQLEKSRLLSDRFSAERPKGSFSTLEIQRTEQGDSAMYLCVGGGQLSFGPGTRLTVL.

This sequence joins TRBV5-1 and TRBJ2-7, with 10 nucleotides matching TRBD1. The CDR3 is 17 residues long. Germline CDR1 and CDR2: SGHRS and YFSETQ. J gave up 3 bases and V 5 bases, and 14 bases lay outside the gene matches. This CDR3 reads CASRGQGTNQGFYEQYF. The CDR3 nucleotides read TGCGCCAGCAGGGGACAGGGGACAAATCAGGGATTCTACGAGCAGTACTTC.